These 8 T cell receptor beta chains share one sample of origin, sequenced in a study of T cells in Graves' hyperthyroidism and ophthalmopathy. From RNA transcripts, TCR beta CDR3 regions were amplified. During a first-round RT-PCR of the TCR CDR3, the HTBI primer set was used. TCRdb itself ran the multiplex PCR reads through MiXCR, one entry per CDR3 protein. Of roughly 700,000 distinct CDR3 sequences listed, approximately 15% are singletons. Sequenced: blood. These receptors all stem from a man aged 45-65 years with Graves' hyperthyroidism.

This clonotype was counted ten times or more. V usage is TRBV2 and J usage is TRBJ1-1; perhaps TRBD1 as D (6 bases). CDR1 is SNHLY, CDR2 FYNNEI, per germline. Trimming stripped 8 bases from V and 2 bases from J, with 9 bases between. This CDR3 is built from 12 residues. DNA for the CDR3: TGTGCCAGCCAGGACAGTAACACTGAAGCTTTCTTT. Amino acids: CASQDSNTEAFF.

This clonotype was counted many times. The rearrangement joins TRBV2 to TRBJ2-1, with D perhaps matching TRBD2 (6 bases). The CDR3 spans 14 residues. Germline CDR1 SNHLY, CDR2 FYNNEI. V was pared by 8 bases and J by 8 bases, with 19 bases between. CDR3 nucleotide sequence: TGTGCCAGCGAGCCTAGCGCCTCTACGGATGAGCAGTTCTTC. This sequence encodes CASEPSASTDEQFF.

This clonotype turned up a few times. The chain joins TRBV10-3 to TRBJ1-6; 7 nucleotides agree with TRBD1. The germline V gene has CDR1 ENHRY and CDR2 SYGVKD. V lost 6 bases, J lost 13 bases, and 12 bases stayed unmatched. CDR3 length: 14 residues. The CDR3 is CAISDRDSPSPLHF. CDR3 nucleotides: TGTGCCATCAGCGATAGGGACAGCCCCAGCCCCCTCCACTTT.

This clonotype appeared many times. CDR3 protein: CSARPIRDAGSLSSGNTIYF. In DNA form, the CDR3 reads TGCAGTGCTAGGCCTATTCGCGACGCGGGTAGCTTAAGCTCTGGAAACACCATATATTTT. The V gene is TRBV20-1, the J gene TRBJ1-3; D call uncertain. The V gene's germline CDR1 is DFQATT and CDR2 SNEGSKA (reference sequence). Trimming took off 3 bases at V and 0 bases at J, with 27 bases between the two ends. The CDR3 consists of 20 residues.

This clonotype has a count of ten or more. The CDR3 protein is CASSLQRERAAGELFF. The CDR3, as DNA: TGTGCCAGCAGCTTGCAGCGGGAAAGGGCGGCCGGGGAGCTGTTTTTT. V is TRBV5-6 and J is TRBJ2-2; 7 bases fit TRBD2. Germline V gene data show CDR1 as SGHDT and CDR2 as YYEEEE. The V and J ends lost 1 base and 6 bases, in that order; junction bases with no gene match: 9. CDR3 length: 16 residues.

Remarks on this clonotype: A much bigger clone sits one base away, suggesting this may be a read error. CDR3 nucleotides: TGTGCCTGGAACCGGATGACTACGAACACTGAAGCTTTCTTT. Translated: CAWNRMTTNTEAFF. The chain recombines TRBV30 with TRBJ1-1, with D unresolved. Trimming took 4 bases from V and 1 from J, leaving 13 bases between them. This CDR3 has 14 residues. Germline V CDR1 and CDR2: GTSNPN, SVGIG (reference sequence).

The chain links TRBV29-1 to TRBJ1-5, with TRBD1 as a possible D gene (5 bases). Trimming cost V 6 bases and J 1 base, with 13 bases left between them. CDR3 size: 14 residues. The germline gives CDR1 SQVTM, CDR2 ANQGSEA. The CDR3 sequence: CSVSGTGSNQPQHF. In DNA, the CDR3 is TGCAGCGTATCAGGGACGGGGAGCAATCAGCCCCAGCATTTT.

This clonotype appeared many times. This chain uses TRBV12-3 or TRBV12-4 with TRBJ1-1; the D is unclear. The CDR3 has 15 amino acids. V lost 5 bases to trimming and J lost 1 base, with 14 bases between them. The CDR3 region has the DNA TGTGCCAGCAGTCCCCGGTTGGAGGGGAACACTGAAGCTTTCTTT. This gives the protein CASSPRLEGNTEAFF.